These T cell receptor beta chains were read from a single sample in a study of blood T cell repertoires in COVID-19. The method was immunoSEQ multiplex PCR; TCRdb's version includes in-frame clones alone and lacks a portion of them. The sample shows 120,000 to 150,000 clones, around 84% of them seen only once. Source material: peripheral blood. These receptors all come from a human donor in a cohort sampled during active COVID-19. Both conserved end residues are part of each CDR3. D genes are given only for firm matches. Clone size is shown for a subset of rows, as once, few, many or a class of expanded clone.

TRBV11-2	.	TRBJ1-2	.	CASSLEATLWSYGYTF	TGTGCCAGCAGCTTAGAGGCCACCCTTTGGAGCTATGGCTACACCTTC
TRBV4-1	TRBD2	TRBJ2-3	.	CASSQGLAGRSDTQYF	TGCGCCAGCAGCCAAGGACTAGCGGGGAGATCAGATACGCAGTATTTT
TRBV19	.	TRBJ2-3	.	CASSIRRATDTQYF	TGTGCCAGTAGTATACGTCGCGCCACAGATACGCAGTATTTT
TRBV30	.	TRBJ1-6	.	CAWSVGGAGSPLHF	TGTGCCTGGAGTGTGGGGGGGGCAGGATCACCCCTCCACTTT
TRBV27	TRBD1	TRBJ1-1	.	CASSFRGLGTEAFF	TGTGCCAGCAGTTTCAGGGGGCTTGGCACTGAAGCTTTCTTT
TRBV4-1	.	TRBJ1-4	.	CASSQGARGEKLFF	TGCGCCAGCAGCCAAGGTGCCAGGGGTGAAAAACTGTTTTTT
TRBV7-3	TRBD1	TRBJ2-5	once	CASSLTPGGQETQYF	TGTGCCAGCAGCTTAACTCCAGGGGGTCAAGAGACCCAGTACTTC
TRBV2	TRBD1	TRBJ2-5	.	CASNPGTGKETQYF	TGTGCCAGCAACCCCGGGACAGGGAAAGAGACCCAGTACTTC
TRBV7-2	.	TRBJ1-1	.	CASSLPSSTEAFF	TGTGCCAGCAGCTTACCCTCGAGCACTGAAGCTTTCTTT
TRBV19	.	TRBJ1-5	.	CASSKTGFQPQHF	TGTGCCAGTAGTAAAACGGGTTTTCAGCCCCAGCATTTT
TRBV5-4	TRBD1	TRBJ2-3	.	CASSYPPGQGPDTQYF	TGTGCCAGCAGTTACCCGCCGGGACAGGGCCCAGATACGCAGTATTTT
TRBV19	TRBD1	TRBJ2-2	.	CASSRTGRNTGELFF	TGTGCCAGTAGTAGGACAGGGAGGAACACCGGGGAGCTGTTTTTT
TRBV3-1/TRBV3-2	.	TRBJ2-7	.	CASSQDPSGEQYF	TGTGCCAGCAGCCAAGACCCATCGGGGGAGCAGTACTTC